A single sample is the source of the 13 T cell receptor beta chains below, sequenced in a study of blood T cell repertoires in COVID-19. Libraries were prepared by immunoSEQ multiplex PCR; TCRdb keeps only in-frame clonotypes and omits some of them. The sample records under 140,000 clones, roughly 91% being singletons. Sequenced material: peripheral blood. These receptor sequences come from a woman in her fifties or sixties with acute or convalescent COVID-19.

This chain joins TRBV5-1 and TRBJ2-1; possibly TRBD1 for D (5 bases). This CDR3 is 14 amino acids long. Trimming took off 4 bases at V and 4 bases at J, with 12 bases between the two ends. CDR1 and CDR2 from the germline V gene are SGHRS and YFSETQ. The chain's CDR3 is CASSGAGSYNEQFF. The DNA for the CDR3 is TGCGCCAGCAGCGGGGCAGGCTCGTACAATGAGCAGTTCTTC.

The V gene is TRBV5-1, the J gene TRBJ1-1; D may be TRBD1 (6 bases). The V gene lost 4 bases and the J gene lost 5 bases, with 15 bases spanning the gap. CDR3 size: 14 residues. The germline CDR1 and CDR2 sequences are SGHRS and YFSETQ. This CDR3 is CASSPLEGQTEAFF. The CDR3 DNA is TGCGCCAGCAGCCCCTTGGAAGGACAGACTGAAGCTTTCTTT. Using reference TRBV5-1 and TRBJ1-1 for the parts outside the CDR3, the full variable domain is KAGVTQTPRYLIKTRGQQVTLSCSPISGHRSVSWYQQTPGQGLQFLFEYFSETQRNKGNFPGRFSGRQFSNSRSEMNVSTLELGDSALYLCASSPLEGQTEAFFGQGTRLTVV.

The V call is TRBV10-1, the J call TRBJ1-6; a possible D gene is TRBD1 (5 bases). CDR1 and CDR2 from the germline V gene are WNHNN and SYGVQD (reference sequence). V was shortened by 0 bases and J by 9 bases, with 12 bases between the two germline ends. CDR3 length: 15 residues. The chain's CDR3 is CASSESKGRGSPLHF. CDR3 bases: TGCGCCAGCAGTGAGTCGAAAGGGAGGGGTTCACCCCTCCACTTT.

The rearrangement links TRBV29-1 to TRBJ1-3, with TRBD1 as a possible D gene (6 bases). CDR1 and CDR2 from the germline V gene are SQVTM and ANQGSEA. The CDR3 has 15 residues. Trimming pared 3 bases from V and 2 bases from J, leaving 14 bases between. CDR3 protein: CSVEGGAGPGNTIYF. DNA of the CDR3: TGCAGCGTTGAGGGGGGGGCAGGGCCTGGAAACACCATATATTTT.

This chain connects TRBV20-1 to TRBJ1-6; 7 bases align to TRBD1. The V and J ends lost 6 bases and 14 bases, in that order; junction bases with no gene match: 7. CDR1 DFQATT and CDR2 SNEGSKA come from the germline V gene (reference sequence). This CDR3 is 11 amino acids long. The chain's CDR3 is CSAGQALALHF. CDR3 nucleotide sequence: TGCAGTGCAGGACAGGCCTTGGCCCTCCACTTT.

The chain joins TRBV5-6 to TRBJ1-1, with a possible D match to TRBD1 (5 bases). CDR3 length: 18 residues. The V and J ends lost 4 bases and 4 bases respectively, with 26 bases between them. The germline V gene has CDR1 SGHDT and CDR2 YYEEEE. The CDR3 DNA reads TGTGCCAGCAGCCCCCTCTCGGGGTCGGGGGTTAGATCCACTGAAGCTTTCTTT. Protein product: CASSPLSGSGVRSTEAFF.

This clone was counted a single time. The rearrangement links TRBV5-1 to TRBJ1-6; TRBD1 might be the D (5 bases). The CDR3 spans 14 residues. The V and J ends lost 0 bases and 9 bases respectively, with 10 bases between them. Germline CDR1 and CDR2: SGHRS and YFSETQ. CDR3 in DNA: TGCGCCAGCAGCTTGGGAGGTCAGGGTTCACCCCTCCACTTT. It translates to CASSLGGQGSPLHF.

This clone was detected once. This chain uses TRBV11-2 with TRBJ2-1; TRBD1 matches 8 bases. Trimming removed 5 bases from V and 8 bases from J; junction bases left unmatched: 11. CDR1 is SGHAT, CDR2 FQNNGV, per germline. The CDR3 has 15 amino acids. The CDR3 DNA reads TGTGCCAGCAGCCTTCGGGGATTACAGGGGGATGAGCAGTTCTTC. It is translated as CASSLRGLQGDEQFF.

This clone showed up just a few times. The chain employs TRBV7-9 and TRBJ1-1, with a tentative D call TRBD1 (5 bases). This CDR3 contains 13 residues. Germline V gives CDR1 SEHNR, CDR2 FQNEAQ (reference sequence). V lost 2 bases, J lost 6 bases, and 10 bases lay in between. The CDR3 spells CASSLLETAEAFF. Here the CDR3 DNA reads TGTGCCAGCAGCTTATTAGAGACAGCTGAAGCTTTCTTT. Supplemented by reference TRBV7-9 and TRBJ1-1, the full variable domain reads DTGVSQNPRHKITKRGQNVTFRCDPISEHNRLYWYRQTLGQGPEFLTYFQNEAQLEKSRLLSDRFSAERPKGSFSTLEIQRTEQGDSAMYLCASSLLETAEAFFGQGTRLTVV.

This clone showed up just a few times. This rearrangement joins TRBV24-1 to TRBJ2-2; the match to TRBD2 covers 9 bases. Germline CDR1 is KGHDR and CDR2 is SFDVKD. After removal of 3 bases from V and 5 bases from J, the junction contained 12 bases not matched to a gene. This CDR3 is built from 18 residues. DNA for the CDR3: TGTGCCACCAGTGATACCTTTATAGCGGGAGCTTCGACCGGGGAGCTGTTTTTT. Protein sequence: CATSDTFIAGASTGELFF.

The rearrangement joins TRBV2 to TRBJ1-2, with D possibly matching TRBD1 (5 bases). With 2 bases removed from V and 4 bases from J, the gap between germline ends came to 14 bases. The CDR3 length is 15 residues. CDR1 SNHLY and CDR2 FYNNEI come from the germline V gene. The CDR3 spells CASSEKGPRGYGYTF. As DNA, the CDR3 is TGTGCCAGCAGTGAAAAGGGACCGCGGGGCTATGGCTACACCTTC. Together with reference TRBV2 and TRBJ1-2, the CDR3 gives the full variable domain: EPEVTQTPSHQVTQMGQEVILRCVPISNHLYFYWYRQILGQKVEFLVSFYNNEISEKSEIFDDQFSVERPDGSNFTLKIRSTKLEDSAMYFCASSEKGPRGYGYTFGSGTRLTVV.

The V gene is TRBV5-1, the J gene TRBJ1-4; the D is unclear. The CDR3 runs to 16 residues. Trimming left V 2 bases short and J 5 bases short, with 16 bases between. CDR1 and CDR2 (germline): SGHRS, YFSETQ. In DNA form, the CDR3 reads TGCGCCAGCAGCTTATCCCGTGGCGGATCAAATGAAAAACTGTTTTTT. Amino acid sequence: CASSLSRGGSNEKLFF.

This clone has just a few counts. The rearrangement uses TRBV28 and TRBJ1-1; no clear D gene. Deletions cut 7 bases from V and 5 bases from J, with 14 bases between. The CDR3 covers 13 residues. The germline CDR1 and CDR2 sequences are MDHEN and SYDVKM. CDR3 loop: CASTSGVRTEAFF. CDR3 nucleotide sequence: TGTGCCAGCACCTCTGGCGTGCGGACTGAAGCTTTCTTT.